This T cell receptor (beta chain) came from a study of identifying expanded T cells in peripheral blood. Regarding the study as a whole: Differentially abundant clones: around 1.2 between replicates, 16.4 at 2 to 3 weeks, 18 to 20 at four.

Points on this clone: The antigen is not known.

Generated by immunoSEQ multiplex PCR, the TCRdb table keeps only in-frame clones and is missing some. The top ten hold about 20% of the sample, which has more than 50,000 clones, around 83% seen once. The sequence came from a person aged 18 to 75 in good health. What was sequenced was blood.

In nucleotides, the CDR3 is TGTGCCAGCAGCTCGCGGGAGAACTCCTACAATGAGCAGTTCTTC. Its protein is CASSSRENSYNEQFF. The chain combines TRBV11-2 with TRBJ2-1, with 7 bases identical to TRBD2. Germline-derived CDR1 and CDR2 are SGHAT and FQNNGV. CDR3 length: 15 amino acids. J gave up 0 bases and V 4 bases, and 3 bases lay outside the gene matches. Full variable domain (remainder filled in from reference TRBV11-2 and TRBJ2-1): EAGVAQSPRYKIIEKRQSVAFWCNPISGHATLYWYQQILGQGPKLLIQFQNNGVVDDSQLPKDRFSAERLKGVDSTLKIQPAKLEDSAVYLCASSSRENSYNEQFFGPGTRLTVL.